Here is one T cell receptor beta chain with its context. Its antigen is as yet unknown. This specimen belongs to a study of cytomegalovirus exposure and HLA in healthy donors. Study summary: Just over 80% of 300 to 450 genotyped donors fell in the Caucasian-associated ancestry cluster. Findings and caveats of the study: Links to common viral pathogens appeared, in a later analysis, for several of the most significant clusters. In a later analysis, TCR beta V- and J-gene trimming was associated with a missense DCLRE1C variant.

This CDR3 is built from 14 residues. The germline CDR1 and CDR2 sequences are SGHRS and YFSETQ. J lost 2 bases, V lost 0 bases, and 2 bases had no gene match. 13 Jbeta primers and 60 Vbeta primers were used for the PCR. TCRdb's copy holds only in-frame clones and misses some; the assay was immunoSEQ multiplex PCR. The data show 90,000 to 110,000 clones, with roughly 80% seen just once and roughly 6.9% held by the top ten. This sequence joins TRBV5-1 and TRBJ2-7; 7 nucleotides agree with TRBD1. Material: PBMCs. The clonotype originates from a young man in good health and CMV-seropositive. The CDR3 loop is CASSLGDSTYEQYF. The DNA for the CDR3 is TGCGCCAGCAGCTTGGGGGACAGCACCTACGAGCAGTACTTC.